The sequence of this TCR beta chain was determined in a study of blood T cell repertoires in COVID-19. This clone showed up just a few times. Only in-frame clones appear in the TCRdb table, and some are missing; sequencing was by immunoSEQ multiplex PCR. The data contain around 250,000 clones, approximately 85% of them seen just once; the ten biggest clones take up around 9.8%. Germline CDR1 reads SGHAT; CDR2 reads FQNNGV. This CDR3 region has 13 residues. J lost 9 bases, V lost 1 base, and 5 bases had no gene match. Participants spanned ages about 18 to 90 years and resided in 20 to 30 US areas. Participants' reported clinical history set cohort assignment.

The specimen was PBMCs or T cells enriched from blood (not recorded which). The receptor's source is a woman aged 50 to 60 with acute COVID-19. The J gene is TRBJ1-1, the V gene TRBV11-2; TRBD1 matches 7 bases. The CDR3 region is CASSLVTGAKAFF. The DNA of the CDR3 is TGTGCCAGCAGCTTAGTTACAGGGGCGAAAGCTTTCTTT.